This TCR beta chain was identified in a study of OX40 agonist ivuxolimab in advanced cancers. About the study: A diagnosis of hepatocellular carcinoma, melanoma, renal cell or head and neck cancer was present in dose-escalation patients.

Only in-frame clones appear in the TCRdb table, and some are missing; sequencing was by immunoSEQ multiplex PCR. The table records under 85,000 clones, roughly 85% of them present only once. A note on this clone: Its antigen is not identified.

Broader study findings: The mean number of expanded clones was higher in CD8+ T cells than in CD4+. Dosing at 0.1 to 3.0 mg/kg was accompanied by clonal expansion of CD4+ and CD8+ blood T cells by week 6. The antigen specificity of the peripheral T cells (those that were expanded) was not determined.

The CDR3 has 16 residues. The ends lost 0 bases at V and 6 bases at J; junction bases unmatched: 9. CDR1 is SGHRS and CDR2 is YFSETQ in the germline V gene. This specimen was CD4+ or CD8+ T cells sorted from blood, taken in a trial of the OX40 agonist ivuxolimab. The rearrangement joins TRBV5-1 to TRBJ2-3; 8 nucleotides agree with TRBD2. This clonotype originated in an adult with an advanced solid tumor such as melanoma, head and neck, liver or kidney cancer. As DNA, the CDR3 is TGCGCCAGCAGCTTGGGACAGCGGGGGATGCGCGATACGCAGTATTTT. Residues: CASSLGQRGMRDTQYF.